This T cell receptor beta chain was captured by sequencing in a study of post-analysis software for immune sequencing data. Study-level information: The courses of disease that were included comprised relapsing-remitting, secondary progressive and progressive-relapsing multiple sclerosis.

Study conclusions and caveats: Normalized Chao1 diversity was significantly lower in multiple sclerosis patients than in controls. There were five TRBV segments more frequent in patients than controls, and TRBV5-6, TRBV5-1 and TRBV20-1 were among them. Same-batch preparations were strongly co-clustered by F measure.

Unique molecular identifiers had been added to the TCR beta cDNA libraries. T cells, roughly 1 to 10 million of them, yielded roughly 470,000 cDNA molecules. A single record per CDR3 protein comes from TCRdb applying MiXCR to the PCR reads. The sample contains about 820,000 distinct CDR3 sequences, roughly half of which appear only once. CDR3 length: 14 amino acids. Trimming cost V 6 bases and J 8 bases, with 22 bases left between them. CDR1 is SQVTM, CDR2 ANQGSEA, per germline. As to this clonotype: Its antigen is as yet unknown.

The V and J genes are TRBV29-1 and TRBJ1-2; a possible D gene is TRBD1 (6 bases). Sequences were obtained from blood. The sequence derives from a girl between 10 and 17 years old with multiple sclerosis. CDR3 sequence: CSVPYSPRDTGYTF. The CDR3 DNA follows: TGCAGCGTCCCCTACTCACCCCGGGACACGGGCTACACCTTC. The full variable domain, rest sourced from reference TRBV29-1 and TRBJ1-2, is SAVISQKPSRDICQRGTSLTIQCQVDSQVTMMFWYRQQPGQSLTLIATANQGSEATYESGFVIDKFPISRPNLTFSTLTVSNMSPEDSSIYLCSVPYSPRDTGYTFGSGTRLTVV.